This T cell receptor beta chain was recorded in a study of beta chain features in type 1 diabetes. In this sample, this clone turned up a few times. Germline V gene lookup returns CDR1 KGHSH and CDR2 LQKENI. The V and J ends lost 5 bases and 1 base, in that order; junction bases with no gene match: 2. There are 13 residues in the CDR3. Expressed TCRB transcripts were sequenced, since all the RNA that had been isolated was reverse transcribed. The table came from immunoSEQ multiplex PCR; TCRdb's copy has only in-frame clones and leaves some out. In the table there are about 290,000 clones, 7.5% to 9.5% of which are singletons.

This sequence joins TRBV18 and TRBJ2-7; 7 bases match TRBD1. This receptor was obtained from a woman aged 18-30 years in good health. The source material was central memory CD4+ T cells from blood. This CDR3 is CASSAQGSYEQYV. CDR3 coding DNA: TGTGCCAGCTCAGCACAGGGGTCCTACGAGCAGTACGTC.